Below are 10 T cell receptor beta chains sequenced from a single sample in a study of early T cells in non-severe SARS-CoV-2 infection. TCRdb re-analysed the 5' RACE reads in MiXCR, keeping a single row per CDR3 protein. The sample shows fewer than 30,000 distinct CDR3 sequences, 5% to 6.5% of them seen only once. Sequenced material: whole blood. These TCRs come from an adult who was a healthcare worker with PCR-confirmed SARS-CoV-2 infection or an uninfected control (not recorded which).

This chain links TRBV7-8 with TRBJ2-7, with 15 nucleotides matching TRBD2. V shed 5 bases and J 6 bases; nucleotides not matched to a gene: 11. The CDR3 contains 17 residues. Germline V gene lookup returns CDR1 SGHVS and CDR2 FQNEAQ. CDR3 loop: CASSSRTSGGGISEQYF. CDR3 sequence (DNA): TGTGCCAGCAGCAGTCGGACTAGCGGGGGGGGAATCTCCGAGCAGTACTTC.

This clonotype has at least ten counts. This rearrangement joins TRBV7-2 to TRBJ2-3, with D maybe TRBD2 (6 bases). The ends were cut back, 2 bases at V and 5 bases at J, with 11 bases in the middle. Per germline, CDR1 SGHTA and CDR2 FQGNSA. The CDR3 covers 14 residues. The CDR3 DNA reads TGTGCCAGCAGCTTATTGGGGGAGGTAGATACGCAGTATTTT. Residues: CASSLLGEVDTQYF.

This clonotype was detected a few times. This chain uses TRBV27 with TRBJ2-3, with D possibly matching TRBD2 (6 bases). V shed 5 bases and J shed 11 bases, with 20 bases lying between them. The CDR3 consists of 14 residues. The germline CDR1 and CDR2 sequences are MNHEY and SMNVEV (reference sequence). CDR3 nucleotide sequence: TGTGCCAGCAGTCCGCCGGGACTCTCGCGTGGGCAGTATTTT. Its protein is CASSPPGLSRGQYF.

In this sample, this clonotype turned up many times. The chain joins TRBV5-4 to TRBJ1-1, with D tentatively TRBD1 (5 bases). Germline values: CDR1 SGHNT, CDR2 YYREEE (reference sequence). The CDR3 contains 12 residues. Trimming removed 5 bases at V and 8 bases at J, with 13 bases between. CDR3 sequence (DNA): TGTGCCAGCAGATATACCCAGGGAGAAGCTTTCTTT. Protein sequence: CASRYTQGEAFF.

This clonotype was picked up many times. The gene calls are TRBV24-1 and TRBJ2-1; 8 bases fit TRBD1. The CDR3 length is 14 residues. Germline CDR1 is KGHDR and CDR2 is SFDVKD. V shed 10 bases, J shed 3 bases, and the junction held 7 bases outside the gene matches. The CDR3: CATNPGQDYNEQFF. CDR3 nucleotide sequence: TGTGCCACTAATCCGGGACAGGACTACAATGAGCAGTTCTTC.

This chain connects TRBV12-3 or TRBV12-4 to TRBJ2-7; D not resolved. The length of the CDR3 is 14 residues. With 5 bases removed from V and 9 bases from J, the gap between germline ends came to 20 bases. The DNA of the CDR3 is TGTGCCAGCAGTCCAACTCCGACCGTGGATGGGCAGTACTTC. Translating it yields CASSPTPTVDGQYF.

This clonotype was counted at least ten times. The J gene is TRBJ2-5, the V gene TRBV20-1; D remains unclear. V lost 0 bases, J lost 7 bases, and 0 bases lay in between. CDR1 DFQATT and CDR2 SNEGSKA come from the germline V gene (reference sequence). The CDR3 sequence is 9 residues long. The CDR3 spells CSARETQYF. In nucleotides, the CDR3 is TGCAGTGCTAGAGAGACCCAGTACTTC.

This clonotype turned up a few times. The chain couples TRBV2 to TRBJ2-4, with TRBD2 identical over 7 bases. CDR3 length: 13 residues. The V segment lost 6 bases and the J segment 2 bases; nucleotides outside the gene matches: 1. Germline values: CDR1 SNHLY, CDR2 FYNNEI. The CDR3 loop reads CASSGGSKNIQYF. Here the CDR3 DNA reads TGTGCCAGCAGCGGGGGGTCCAAAAACATTCAGTACTTC.

This clonotype has a count of ten or more. This chain uses TRBV10-3 with TRBJ2-3; D perhaps matches TRBD2 (6 bases). The CDR3 has 15 amino acids. V lost 2 bases, J lost 3 bases, and 12 bases lay in between. Germline CDR1 and CDR2: ENHRY and SYGVKD. The CDR3 DNA is TGTGCCATCAGTGAGATAGCGGCCTTGACAGATACGCAGTATTTT. This gives the protein CAISEIAALTDTQYF.

The gene calls are TRBV7-8 and TRBJ2-6; D may be TRBD2 (5 bases). The V end was cut by 4 bases, the J end by 3 bases, with 10 bases between. Germline V CDR1 and CDR2: SGHVS, FQNEAQ. This CDR3 is built from 15 residues. The CDR3 is CASSSRGDGANVLTF. The CDR3 DNA follows: TGTGCCAGCAGCTCCCGGGGAGATGGGGCCAACGTCCTGACTTTC.